The 2 T cell receptor beta chains below were found in one sample sequenced in a study of T cell responses to AZD1222 COVID-19 vaccine. The method was immunoSEQ multiplex PCR; TCRdb's version includes in-frame clones alone and lacks a portion of them. The table includes 150,000 or so clones, less than 95% detected once. Sequenced here: peripheral blood, sampled 28 days after the second AZD1222 dose. These receptors came from an adult who received the AZD1222 COVID-19 vaccine.

This chain links TRBV25-1 with TRBJ2-7; D call uncertain. Trimming removed 4 bases from V and 7 bases from J, with 11 bases in between. This CDR3 has 12 residues. In germline, CDR1 is MGHDK, CDR2 SYGVNS. CDR3 sequence: CASSAPLGEQYF. CDR3 in DNA: TGTGCCAGCAGTGCCCCTCTCGGGGAGCAGTACTTC.

The chain carries TRBV5-6 and TRBJ2-1; TRBD2 agrees at 8 bases. With V trimmed by 1 base and J by 6 bases, 9 bases remained unmatched. Germline V gene lookup returns CDR1 SGHDT and CDR2 YYEEEE. The CDR3 length is 16 residues. The CDR3 DNA reads as TGTGCCAGCAGCTTGCGGGGGGGCCAAGTCGCCAATGAGCAGTTCTTC. Its protein product is CASSLRGGQVANEQFF.